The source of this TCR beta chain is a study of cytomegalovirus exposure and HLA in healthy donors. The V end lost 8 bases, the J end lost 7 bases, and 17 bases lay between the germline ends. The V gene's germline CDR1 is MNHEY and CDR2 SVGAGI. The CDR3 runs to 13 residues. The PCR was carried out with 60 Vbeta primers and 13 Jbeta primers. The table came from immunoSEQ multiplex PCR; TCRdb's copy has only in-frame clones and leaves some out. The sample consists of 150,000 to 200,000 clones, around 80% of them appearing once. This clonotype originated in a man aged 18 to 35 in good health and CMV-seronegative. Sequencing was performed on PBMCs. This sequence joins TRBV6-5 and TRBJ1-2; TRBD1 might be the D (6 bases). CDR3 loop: CASGGSFLSGYTF. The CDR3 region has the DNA TGTGCCAGCGGGGGCAGTTTTCTCTCTGGCTACACCTTC.